Listed here are 10 T cell receptor beta chains from one sample, sequenced in a study of molecular identifiers for immune sequencing clone quantification. TCRdb fed the PCR reads into MiXCR, producing one record per CDR3 protein. The sample contains around 100,000 distinct CDR3 sequences, roughly 38% of which appear only once. Sequences were obtained from naive CD8+ T cells from blood, with Jurkat cell RNA spiked in. The subset: FACS-sorted CD8+CD4-CCR7+CD45RA+ naive T cells. The origin of the receptors is a human donor in good health. Some libraries in this study had Jurkat cell RNA spiked in.

This clonotype was picked up many times. This rearrangement joins TRBV19 to TRBJ2-3, with 8 positions matching TRBD1. This CDR3 contains 15 residues. The germline gives CDR1 LNHDA, CDR2 SQIVND (reference sequence). Losses at the gene ends were 4 bases for V and 4 bases for J; bases not matched to a gene: 7. The CDR3 nucleotides read TGTGCCAGTAGTACCGACAGGGGCTTGCCAGATACGCAGTATTTT. It specifies CASSTDRGLPDTQYF.

The chain links TRBV19 to TRBJ1-1; D gene uncertain. Germline CDR1 is LNHDA and CDR2 is SQIVND (reference sequence). Trimming shortened V by 3 bases and J by 5 bases, and 10 bases separated the two germline ends. This CDR3 spans 13 amino acids. CDR3 sequence reads: CASSIFGYTEAFF. The CDR3 bases are TGTGCCAGTAGTATTTTCGGATATACTGAAGCTTTCTTT.

This clonotype was recorded only once. Given a much more abundant clone one base away, this may be a read error. The chain is built from TRBV7-2 and TRBJ2-5; TRBD1 or TRBD2 may be the D gene (5 bases each). From germline, CDR1 is SGHTA and CDR2 FQGNSA. CDR3 size: 13 residues. V lost 3 bases to trimming and J lost 9 bases, with 14 bases between them. The CDR3 spells CASSFDRGESQYF. CDR3 coding DNA: TGTGCCAGCAGCTTTGACAGAGGGGAGTCCCAGTACTTC.

The chain uses TRBV4-3 and TRBJ1-1; D remains unclear. Trimming stripped 1 base from V and 2 bases from J, with 8 bases between. Germline CDR1 is LGHNA and CDR2 is YSLEER. The CDR3 extends over 14 amino acids. The CDR3 here is CASSQVTANTEAFF. CDR3 DNA: TGCGCCAGCAGCCAAGTTACGGCTAACACTGAAGCTTTCTTT.

This clonotype was recorded many times. CDR3 protein: CSVDSNTGELFF. Here the CDR3 DNA reads TGCAGCGTTGACTCGAACACCGGGGAGCTGTTTTTT. The J gene is TRBJ2-2, the V gene TRBV29-1; D ambiguous. V gave up 3 bases and J gave up 0 bases, with 2 bases separating them. The CDR3 covers 12 residues. From germline, CDR1 is SQVTM and CDR2 ANQGSEA.

With respect to this clonotype: No conserved phenylalanine or tryptophan is present at the end of the CDR3, so a read error is the likely explanation. CDR3 DNA sequence: TGTGCCAGCAGCCTCGAGCGGGGCCGCACAGATACGCAGTATCTT. Encoded protein: CASSLERGRTDTQYL. The V and J genes are TRBV7-6 and TRBJ2-3; 7 nucleotides agree with TRBD2. The V gene's germline CDR1 is SGHVS and CDR2 FNYEAQ. Trimming cost V 5 bases and J 1 base; bases outside gene matches: 6. There are 15 residues in the CDR3.

This chain joins TRBV29-1 and TRBJ2-1; D gene ambiguous. Germline CDR1 SQVTM, CDR2 ANQGSEA. This CDR3 has 10 amino acids. Trimming shortened V by 1 base and J by 10 bases, and 5 bases separated the two germline ends. CDR3 protein: CSVEGREQFF. The CDR3 DNA sequence: TGCAGCGTTGAAGGTAGGGAGCAGTTCTTC.

Note on this clonotype: A much larger clone lies one base from this, so it may be a read error. The chain couples TRBV14 to TRBJ2-2, with D perhaps TRBD1 or TRBD2 (5 bases each). This CDR3 is 14 amino acids long. Per the germline V gene, CDR1 is SGHDN and CDR2 is FVKESK. Written as DNA, the CDR3 is TGTGCCAGCAGCCAAGGCCGGACAACCGGGGAGCTGTCTTTT. Translated: CASSQGRTTGELSF.

This chain links TRBV6-5 with TRBJ2-7; D not certain. The CDR3 contains 15 residues. Germline CDR1 reads MNHEY; CDR2 reads SVGAGI. V dropped 0 bases and J dropped 3 bases, with 12 bases sitting between them. CDR3 nucleotide sequence: TGTGCCAGCAGTTACTCGAGTAGCAGGAACTACGAGCAGTACTTC. It yields the protein CASSYSSSRNYEQYF.

About this clonotype itself: A single base separates this from a much larger clone, so it may be a read error. The V and J genes are TRBV3-1 and TRBJ1-2; tentative D call: TRBD1 (5 bases). The CDR3 spans 15 residues. V was cut by 3 bases and J by 8 bases, with 19 bases left in between. Germline CDR1 LGHDT, CDR2 YNNKEL (reference sequence). The CDR3, as DNA: TGTGCCAGCAGCCATGTACGTACAGGAACGCGGGGCTACACCTTC. It yields the protein CASSHVRTGTRGYTF.